The 7 T cell receptor beta chains given below trace back to one sample, sequenced in a study of technical replicates of blood from several donors (dated by TCRdb to about 2017). Preparation of the library involved the immunoSEQ multiplex PCR assay. This is the immuneACCESS table as TCRdb keeps it, with only in-frame sequences that have V and J called. A part of the clones is gone; compared with another copy, unresolved V genes explain less than half, and the rest is unexplained. The sample table records 65,000 to 95,000 clones; roughly 85% of these occur just once. In total, the top ten clones hold 4.5% to 5.5% of the sample. The sequencing sample was made of PBMCs. The receptors derive from a human donor in good health. Some clones in this sample may be carry-over from other donors' samples.

V and J are TRBV5-1 and TRBJ1-5; a weak D match, TRBD1 (5 bases). The CDR3 is 14 residues long. Germline V gives CDR1 SGHRS, CDR2 YFSETQ. Trimming cost V 0 bases and J 3 bases, with 7 bases left between them. The CDR3: CASSLGGLNQPQHF. The CDR3 DNA reads TGCGCCAGCAGCTTGGGGGGCCTCAATCAGCCCCAGCATTTT.

A few counts support this clone. The chain combines TRBV6-1 with TRBJ1-2, with a possible D match to TRBD1 (6 bases). V was shortened by 1 base and J by 0 bases, with 9 bases between the two germline ends. The CDR3 is made up of 15 amino acids. Germline V CDR1 and CDR2: MNHNS, SASEGT. The CDR3 DNA follows: TGTGCCAGCAGTGAAGAGTCAGGGGCTAACTATGGCTACACCTTC. Translating it yields CASSEESGANYGYTF.

V and J are TRBV7-9 and TRBJ2-7, with 7 nucleotides matching TRBD2. The CDR3 extends over 13 amino acids. V lost 7 bases, J lost 3 bases, and 6 bases stayed unmatched. Germline CDR1 reads SEHNR; CDR2 reads FQNEAQ (reference sequence). The CDR3 loop is CASNLGGFYEQYF. In DNA form, the CDR3 reads TGTGCCAGCAACCTGGGGGGGTTCTACGAGCAGTACTTC.

This clone was counted once. The DNA for the CDR3 is TGTGCCACCAGCTCGCACAGTTATTCACCCCTCCACTTT. It codes for CATSSHSYSPLHF. This sequence joins TRBV15 and TRBJ1-6; no reliable D call. V was cut by 5 bases and J by 8 bases, with 10 bases left in between. This CDR3 region has 13 residues. Germline-derived CDR1 and CDR2 are LNHNV and YYDKDF (reference sequence).

This chain links TRBV18 with TRBJ1-2; D possibly corresponds to TRBD1 (5 bases). Germline CDR1 and CDR2: KGHSH and LQKENI. The V end was cut by 3 bases, the J end by 2 bases, with 7 bases between. The CDR3 contains 13 residues. The CDR3, as DNA: TGTGCCAGCTCACCCGACAGAAACTATGGCTACACCTTC. Its translation: CASSPDRNYGYTF.

V usage is TRBV30 and J usage is TRBJ2-1, with 13 bases matching TRBD2. CDR3 length equals 17 residues. V was clipped by 1 base and J by 6 bases; unmatched bases: 9. Germline CDR1 GTSNPN, CDR2 SVGIG (reference sequence). CDR3 loop: CAWSAQLAGGPGNEQFF. The DNA of the CDR3 is TGTGCCTGGAGTGCCCAACTAGCGGGAGGGCCCGGCAATGAGCAGTTCTTC.

This clone was picked up a small number of times. The chain recombines TRBV7-2 with TRBJ2-3; TRBD2 agrees at 13 bases. The CDR3 totals 16 residues. Losses at the gene ends were 3 bases for V and 5 bases for J; bases not matched to a gene: 5. Germline loops: CDR1 SGHTA, CDR2 FQGNSA. The CDR3 nucleotides read TGTGCCAGCAGCTTCGACGGGACTAGCGGGAAAGATACGCAGTATTTT. Its protein product is CASSFDGTSGKDTQYF.